This T cell receptor (beta chain) was identified in a study of CD8 T cells in ankylosing spondylitis. Study results and caveats: Disease-linked clones bore a CD8+ phenotype, appearing relatively rarely in peripheral blood. Clones tied to disease were said to be significantly enriched in matched ankylosing spondylitis synovial fluid.

Turning to this clonotype: Its antigen is undetermined.

Each TCR beta library was made by quantitative 5'-RACE that incorporated molecular barcodes. Using its own MiXCR run on the 5' RACE reads, TCRdb lists one record per CDR3 protein. The sample holds about 96,000 distinct CDR3 sequences, 27% seen once. The length of the CDR3 is 17 residues. CDR1 is SGHNT, CDR2 YENEEA, per germline. With V trimmed by 0 bases and J by 7 bases, 6 bases remained unmatched. The sequenced material came from blood, either unsorted or a sorted T cell fraction (not recorded which). The chain has TRBV11-3 and TRBJ2-2, with 12 bases fitting TRBD2. The clonotype was recovered from a male donor with ankylosing spondylitis or in good health (not recorded which). In DNA form, the CDR3 reads TGTGCCAGCAGCTTAGATCGAGGGACTAGCGGGCTCGGGGAGCTGTTTTTT. It is translated as CASSLDRGTSGLGELFF. Complete variable domain (other parts from reference TRBV11-3 and TRBJ2-2): EAGVVQSPRYKIIEKKQPVAFWCNPISGHNTLYWYLQNLGQGPELLIRYENEEAVDDSQLPKDRFSAERLKGVDSTLKIQPAELGDSAVYLCASSLDRGTSGLGELFFGEGSRLTVL.